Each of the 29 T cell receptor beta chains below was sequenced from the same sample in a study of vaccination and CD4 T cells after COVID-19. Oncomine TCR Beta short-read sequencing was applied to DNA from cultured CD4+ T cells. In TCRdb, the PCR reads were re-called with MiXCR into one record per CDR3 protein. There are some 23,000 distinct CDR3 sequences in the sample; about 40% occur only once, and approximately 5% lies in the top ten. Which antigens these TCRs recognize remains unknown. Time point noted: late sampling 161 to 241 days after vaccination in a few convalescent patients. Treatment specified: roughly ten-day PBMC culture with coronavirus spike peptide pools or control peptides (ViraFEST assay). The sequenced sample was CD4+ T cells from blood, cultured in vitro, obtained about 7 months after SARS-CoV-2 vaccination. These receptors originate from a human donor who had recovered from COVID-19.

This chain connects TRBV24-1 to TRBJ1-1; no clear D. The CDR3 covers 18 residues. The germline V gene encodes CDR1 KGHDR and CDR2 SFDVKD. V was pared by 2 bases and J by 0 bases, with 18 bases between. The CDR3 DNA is TGTGCCACCAGTGATTCGACAAGCCGACCTCCCATGAACACTGAAGCTTTCTTT. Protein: CATSDSTSRPPMNTEAFF.

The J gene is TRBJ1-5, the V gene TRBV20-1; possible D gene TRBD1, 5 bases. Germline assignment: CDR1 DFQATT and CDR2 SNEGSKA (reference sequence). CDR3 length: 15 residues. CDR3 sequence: CTAKASGHWNQPQHF. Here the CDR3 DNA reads TGCACCGCCAAGGCAAGCGGACATTGGAATCAGCCCCAGCATTTT.

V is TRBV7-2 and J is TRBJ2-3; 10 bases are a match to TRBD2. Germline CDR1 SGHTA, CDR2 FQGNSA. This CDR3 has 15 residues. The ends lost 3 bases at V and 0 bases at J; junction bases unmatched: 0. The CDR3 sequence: CASSFSGGSTDTQYF. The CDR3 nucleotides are TGTGCCAGCAGCTTTAGCGGGGGGAGCACAGATACGCAGTATTTT.

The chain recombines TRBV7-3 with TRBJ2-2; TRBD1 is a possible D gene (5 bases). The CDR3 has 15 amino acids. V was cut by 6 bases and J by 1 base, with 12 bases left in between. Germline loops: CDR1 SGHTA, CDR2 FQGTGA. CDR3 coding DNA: TGTGCCAGCAGTCCTCAGGGCGGGAACACCGGGGAGCTGTTTTTT. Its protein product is CASSPQGGNTGELFF.

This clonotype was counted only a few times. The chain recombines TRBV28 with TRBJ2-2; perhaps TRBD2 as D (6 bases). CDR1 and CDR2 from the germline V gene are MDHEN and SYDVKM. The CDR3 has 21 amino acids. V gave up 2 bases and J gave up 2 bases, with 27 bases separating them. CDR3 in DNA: TGTGCCAGCAGTTTAGGGGTCAGGGAACACCCGGGACTTAGAAACACCGGGGAGCTGTTTTTT. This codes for CASSLGVREHPGLRNTGELFF.

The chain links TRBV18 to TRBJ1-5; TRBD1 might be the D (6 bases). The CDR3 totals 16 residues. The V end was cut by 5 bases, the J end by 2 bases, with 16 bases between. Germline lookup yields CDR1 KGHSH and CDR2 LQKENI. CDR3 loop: CASSTFGGLGNQPQHF. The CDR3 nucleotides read TGTGCCAGCTCAACATTCGGGGGGCTCGGCAATCAGCCCCAGCATTTT.

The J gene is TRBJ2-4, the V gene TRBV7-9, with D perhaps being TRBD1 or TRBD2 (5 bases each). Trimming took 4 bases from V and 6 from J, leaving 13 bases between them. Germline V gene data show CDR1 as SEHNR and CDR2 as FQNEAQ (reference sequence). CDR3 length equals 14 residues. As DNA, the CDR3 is TGTGCCAGCAGCTACCGGGACGGAGGAAACATTCAGTACTTC. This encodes CASSYRDGGNIQYF.

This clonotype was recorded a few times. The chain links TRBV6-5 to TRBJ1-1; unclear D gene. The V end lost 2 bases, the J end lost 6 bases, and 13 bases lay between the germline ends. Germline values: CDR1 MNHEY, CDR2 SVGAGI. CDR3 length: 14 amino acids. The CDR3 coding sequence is TGTGCCAGCAGTTACACCAGTCTGGACCCTGAAGCTTTCTTT. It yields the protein CASSYTSLDPEAFF.

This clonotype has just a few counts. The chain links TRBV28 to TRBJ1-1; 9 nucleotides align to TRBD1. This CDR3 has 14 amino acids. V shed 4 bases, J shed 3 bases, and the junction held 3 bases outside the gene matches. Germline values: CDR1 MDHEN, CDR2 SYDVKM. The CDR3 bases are TGTGCCAGCAGTTCGGGACAGGGCTACACTGAAGCTTTCTTT. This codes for CASSSGQGYTEAFF.

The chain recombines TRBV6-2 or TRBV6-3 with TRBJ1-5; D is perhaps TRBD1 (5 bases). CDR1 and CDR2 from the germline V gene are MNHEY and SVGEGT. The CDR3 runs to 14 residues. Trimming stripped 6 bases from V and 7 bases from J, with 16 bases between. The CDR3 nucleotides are TGTGCCAGCAGCGGGGCTCAACCACGGCAGCCCCAGCATTTT. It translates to CASSGAQPRQPQHF.

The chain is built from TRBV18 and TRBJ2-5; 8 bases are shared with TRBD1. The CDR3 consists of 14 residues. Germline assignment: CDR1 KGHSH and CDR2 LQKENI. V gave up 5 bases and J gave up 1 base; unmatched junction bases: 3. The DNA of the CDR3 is TGTGCCAGCTCATCGACAGGGGCCCAAGAGACCCAGTACTTC. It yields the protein CASSSTGAQETQYF.

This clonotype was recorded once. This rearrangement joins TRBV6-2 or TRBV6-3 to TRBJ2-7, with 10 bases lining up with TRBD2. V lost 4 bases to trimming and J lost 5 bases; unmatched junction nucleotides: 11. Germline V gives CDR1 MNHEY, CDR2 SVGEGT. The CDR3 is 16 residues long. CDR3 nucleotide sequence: TGTGCCAGCAGTTTCAGACCTAGCGGGAGTTTCCACGAGCAGTACTTC. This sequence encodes CASSFRPSGSFHEQYF.

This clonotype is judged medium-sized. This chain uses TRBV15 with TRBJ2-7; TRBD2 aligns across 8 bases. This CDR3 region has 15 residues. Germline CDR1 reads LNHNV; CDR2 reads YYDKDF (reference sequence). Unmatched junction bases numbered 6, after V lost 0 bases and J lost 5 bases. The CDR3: CATSRDREGPDEQYF. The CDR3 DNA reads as TGTGCCACCAGCAGAGATCGGGAGGGGCCGGACGAGCAGTACTTC.

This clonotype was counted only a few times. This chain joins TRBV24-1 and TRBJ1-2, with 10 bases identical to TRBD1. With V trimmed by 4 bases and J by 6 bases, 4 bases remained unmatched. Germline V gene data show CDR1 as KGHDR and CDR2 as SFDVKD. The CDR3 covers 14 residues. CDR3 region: CATSESGTGDGYTF. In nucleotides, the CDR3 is TGTGCCACCAGTGAATCCGGGACAGGGGATGGCTACACCTTC.

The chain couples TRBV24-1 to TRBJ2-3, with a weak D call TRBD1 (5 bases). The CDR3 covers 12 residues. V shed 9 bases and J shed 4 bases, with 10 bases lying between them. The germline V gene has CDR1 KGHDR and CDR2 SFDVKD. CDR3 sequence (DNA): TGTGCCACCGCCGGACAATCAGATACGCAGTATTTT. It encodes CATAGQSDTQYF.

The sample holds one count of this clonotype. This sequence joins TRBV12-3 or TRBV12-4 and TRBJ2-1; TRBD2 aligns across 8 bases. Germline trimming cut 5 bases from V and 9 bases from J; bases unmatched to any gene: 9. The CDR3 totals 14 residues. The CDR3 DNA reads TGTGCCAGCAGTGGGACTAGGAGTCCGCGTGAGCAGTTCTTC. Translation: CASSGTRSPREQFF.

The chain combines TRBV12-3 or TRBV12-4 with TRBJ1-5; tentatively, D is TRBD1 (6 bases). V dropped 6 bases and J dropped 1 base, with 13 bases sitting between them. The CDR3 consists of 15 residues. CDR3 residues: CASRGGGNSNQPQHF. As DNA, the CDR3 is TGTGCCAGCAGAGGGGGAGGGAACAGCAATCAGCCCCAGCATTTT.

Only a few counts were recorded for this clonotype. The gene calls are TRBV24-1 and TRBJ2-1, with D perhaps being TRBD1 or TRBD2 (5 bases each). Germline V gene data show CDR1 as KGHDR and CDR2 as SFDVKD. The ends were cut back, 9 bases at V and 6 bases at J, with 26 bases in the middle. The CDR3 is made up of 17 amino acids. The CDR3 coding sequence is TGTGCCACCCAGAACGTGCCGGGGCGGCAGGACTCCAATGAGCAGTTCTTC. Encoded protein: CATQNVPGRQDSNEQFF.

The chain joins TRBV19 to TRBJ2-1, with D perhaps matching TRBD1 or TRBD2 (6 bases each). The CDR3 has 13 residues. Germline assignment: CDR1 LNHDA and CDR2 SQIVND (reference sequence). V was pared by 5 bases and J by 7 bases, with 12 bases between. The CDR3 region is CASSPEGGNEQFF. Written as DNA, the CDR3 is TGTGCCAGTAGTCCCGAGGGGGGTAATGAGCAGTTCTTC.

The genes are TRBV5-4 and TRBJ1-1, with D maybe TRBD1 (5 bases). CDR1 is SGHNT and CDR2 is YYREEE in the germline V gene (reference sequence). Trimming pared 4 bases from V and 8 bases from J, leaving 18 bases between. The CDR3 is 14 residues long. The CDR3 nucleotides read TGTGCCAGCAGCCGGGGGGGTGGGGGTACCGAAGCTTTCTTT. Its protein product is CASSRGGGGTEAFF.

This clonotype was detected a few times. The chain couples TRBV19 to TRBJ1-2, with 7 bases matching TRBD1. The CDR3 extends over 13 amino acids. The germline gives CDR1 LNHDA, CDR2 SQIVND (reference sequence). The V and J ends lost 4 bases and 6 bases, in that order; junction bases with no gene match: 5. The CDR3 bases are TGTGCCAGTAGTACGACAGGGTTGGATGGCTACACCTTC. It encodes CASSTTGLDGYTF.

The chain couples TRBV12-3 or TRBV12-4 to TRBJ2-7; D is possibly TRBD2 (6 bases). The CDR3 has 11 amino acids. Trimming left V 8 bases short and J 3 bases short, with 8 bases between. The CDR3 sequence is CASGLFYEQYF. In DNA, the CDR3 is TGTGCCAGCGGACTATTCTACGAGCAGTACTTC.

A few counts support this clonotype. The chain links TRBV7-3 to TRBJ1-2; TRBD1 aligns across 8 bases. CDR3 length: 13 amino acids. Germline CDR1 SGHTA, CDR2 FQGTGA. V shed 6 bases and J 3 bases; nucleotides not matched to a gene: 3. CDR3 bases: TGTGCCAGCAGTCAGGACAGGGACTATGGCTACACCTTC. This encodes CASSQDRDYGYTF.

CDR3 protein: CASSLARTGNQPQHF. CDR3 coding DNA: TGTGCCAGCAGCTTAGCCCGGACAGGCAATCAGCCCCAGCATTTT. The V call is TRBV7-8, the J call TRBJ1-5; D perhaps matches TRBD1 (6 bases). Trimming left V 0 bases short and J 2 bases short, with 8 bases between. The V gene's germline CDR1 is SGHVS and CDR2 FQNEAQ. The CDR3 totals 15 residues. Filled out from reference TRBV7-8 and TRBJ1-5, the complete variable domain reads GAGVSQSPRYKVAKRGQDVALRCDPISGHVSLFWYQQALGQGPEFLTYFQNEAQLDKSGLPSDRFFAERPEGSVSTLKIQRTQQEDSAVYLCASSLARTGNQPQHFGDGTRLSIL.

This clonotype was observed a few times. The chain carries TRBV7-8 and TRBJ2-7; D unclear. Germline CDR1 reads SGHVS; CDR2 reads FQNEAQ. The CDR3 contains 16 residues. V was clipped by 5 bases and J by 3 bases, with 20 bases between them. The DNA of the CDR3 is TGTGCCAGCAGCCCCCGTCTGCCAGCCGAGATCTACGAGCAGTACTTC. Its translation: CASSPRLPAEIYEQYF.

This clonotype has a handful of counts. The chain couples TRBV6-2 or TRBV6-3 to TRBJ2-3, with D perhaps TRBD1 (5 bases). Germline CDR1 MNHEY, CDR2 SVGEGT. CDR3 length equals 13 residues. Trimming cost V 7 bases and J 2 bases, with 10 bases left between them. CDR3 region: CASNGQVTDTQYF. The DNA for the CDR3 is TGTGCCAGCAATGGACAAGTCACAGATACGCAGTATTTT.

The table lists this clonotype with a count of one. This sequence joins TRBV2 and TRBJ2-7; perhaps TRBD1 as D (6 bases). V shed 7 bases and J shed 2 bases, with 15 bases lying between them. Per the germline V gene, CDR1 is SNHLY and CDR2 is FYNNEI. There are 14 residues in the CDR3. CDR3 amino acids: CASNPTTGTYEQYF. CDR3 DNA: TGTGCCAGCAACCCGACAACAGGGACCTACGAGCAGTACTTC.

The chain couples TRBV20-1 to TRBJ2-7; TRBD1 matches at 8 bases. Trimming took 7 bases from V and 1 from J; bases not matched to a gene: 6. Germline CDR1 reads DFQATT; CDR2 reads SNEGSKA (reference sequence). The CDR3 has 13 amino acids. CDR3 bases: TGCAGTGTGGGGGACAGGCAATCCTACGAGCAGTACTTC. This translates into CSVGDRQSYEQYF.

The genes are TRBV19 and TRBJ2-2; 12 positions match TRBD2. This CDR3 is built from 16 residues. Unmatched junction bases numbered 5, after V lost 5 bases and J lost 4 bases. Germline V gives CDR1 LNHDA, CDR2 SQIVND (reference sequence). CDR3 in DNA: TGTGCCAGTAGTTCTAGCGGGAGGGCTCTCACCGGGGAGCTGTTTTTT. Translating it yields CASSSSGRALTGELFF.